Sequencing of this TCR beta chain was carried out in a study of vaccination and CD4 T cells after COVID-19. Looking at the study overall: Six men and four women formed the convalescents, two being Hispanic.

Scientists ran DNA taken from cultured CD4+ T cells through the Oncomine TCR Beta short-read assay for sequencing. The genomic DNA was obtained from cultured CD4+ T cells by extraction with the QIAamp micro DNA kit. TCRdb called the PCR reads again in MiXCR, with one record for every CDR3 protein. The data contain approximately 13,000 distinct CDR3 sequences, around 29% of them singletons. Treatment of the sample: roughly 10-day PBMC culture with coronavirus spike peptide pools or control peptides (ViraFEST assay). Negative selection yielded CD4+ T cells from day-10 cultures. V gave up 3 bases and J gave up 4 bases; unmatched junction bases: 7. Per the germline V gene, CDR1 is SEHNR and CDR2 is FQNEAQ (reference sequence). The CDR3 has 15 residues. In its sample, this clonotype ranks as medium-sized. Its antigen is currently unknown.

The sequence was collected from a human donor who received a COVID-19 vaccine. This rearrangement joins TRBV7-9 to TRBJ2-5; the match to TRBD1 covers 8 bases. The specimen comprised CD4+ T cells from blood, cultured in vitro, sampled before SARS-CoV-2 vaccination. CDR3 sequence reads: CASSLLSDRGETQYF. In DNA form, the CDR3 reads TGTGCCAGCAGCTTGTTATCCGACAGGGGAGAGACCCAGTACTTC.